A single sample is the source of the 24 T cell receptor beta chains below, sequenced in a study of cytomegalovirus exposure and HLA in healthy donors. The PCR was carried out with 60 Vbeta primers and 13 Jbeta primers. Sequencing was performed with immunoSEQ multiplex PCR; in TCRdb, only in-frame clones are kept and a portion is missing. Among tens of thousands of clones, over 60% were seen once, and the ten largest hold around 5.6%. Sequencing used PBMCs. The receptors shown here come from a boy between 10 and 17 years old in good health and CMV-seropositive.

The rearrangement links TRBV30 to TRBJ2-3; 8 positions match TRBD2. This CDR3 is 15 amino acids long. The J segment lost 10 bases and the V segment lost 0 bases, leaving 12 bases of the junction unmatched. The germline V gene encodes CDR1 GTSNPN and CDR2 SVGIG (reference sequence). The chain's CDR3 is CAWSVASGLGGAQYF. The CDR3 nucleotides read TGTGCCTGGAGTGTGGCTAGCGGGTTAGGTGGTGCGCAGTATTTT.

The chain uses TRBV27 and TRBJ1-4; D unclear. V dropped 5 bases and J dropped 2 bases, with 15 bases sitting between them. Germline assignment: CDR1 MNHEY and CDR2 SMNVEV (reference sequence). This CDR3 is 16 amino acids long. CDR3 sequence (DNA): TGTGCCAGCAGTCCCCAGACAAGAGACACTAATGAAAAACTGTTTTTT. Translation: CASSPQTRDTNEKLFF.

The chain combines TRBV19 with TRBJ2-7; TRBD2 might be the D (6 bases). The CDR3 contains 12 residues. Germline V CDR1 and CDR2: LNHDA, SQIVND (reference sequence). Deletions cut 4 bases from V and 6 bases from J, with 10 bases between. The CDR3 nucleotides read TGTGCCAGTAGTACCCTGGGAGGCGAGCAGTACTTC. Its protein is CASSTLGGEQYF.

There are a few counts of this clone. The J gene is TRBJ2-7, the V gene TRBV29-1; possible D gene TRBD1, 8 bases. Per germline, CDR1 SQVTM and CDR2 ANQGSEA. V lost 7 bases and J 4 bases, leaving 23 bases between the germline ends. This CDR3 has 15 amino acids. CDR3 loop: CSAHTRTGGGYEQYF. In DNA, the CDR3 is TGCAGCGCGCATACCCGTACAGGGGGGGGGTACGAGCAGTACTTC.

The chain joins TRBV7-8 to TRBJ2-3, with 12 positions matching TRBD2. After removal of 5 bases from V and 5 bases from J, the junction contained 8 bases not matched to a gene. The CDR3 covers 16 residues. CDR1 and CDR2 (germline): SGHVS, FQNEAQ. The CDR3 nucleotides read TGTGCCAGCAGCAGACCTAGCGGGAGGGCCAAAGATACGCAGTATTTT. It encodes CASSRPSGRAKDTQYF.

This clone came up a few times. The J gene is TRBJ1-4, the V gene TRBV29-1; 7 nucleotides agree with TRBD1. The germline V gene encodes CDR1 SQVTM and CDR2 ANQGSEA. The CDR3 has 14 amino acids. V shed 6 bases and J 3 bases; nucleotides not matched to a gene: 7. CDR3 DNA: TGCAGCGTGATAGACAGGGCGGCTAATGAAAAACTGTTTTTT. It encodes CSVIDRAANEKLFF.

This clone was observed a handful of times. The V gene is TRBV30, the J gene TRBJ2-5; 9 nucleotides align to TRBD1. The J call may be in error: the DNA end matches TRBJ2-7 better. The CDR3 runs to 15 residues. Germline CDR1 is GTSNPN and CDR2 is SVGIG (reference sequence). Written as DNA, the CDR3 is TGTGCCTGGAGTGGTTATGGACAGGGGCTCTACGAGCAGTACTTC. Translating it yields CAWSGYGQGLYEQYF.

This clone was found a few times. The chain couples TRBV2 to TRBJ2-5, with D perhaps matching TRBD2 (5 bases). Deletions cut 4 bases from V and 2 bases from J, with 11 bases between. CDR3 length: 14 residues. CDR1 and CDR2 from the germline V gene are SNHLY and FYNNEI. The CDR3 DNA is TGTGCCAGCAGTGTACATAGCGCACAAGAGACCCAGTACTTC. Translation gives CASSVHSAQETQYF.

V gene TRBV4-1 combines with J gene TRBJ2-2; D gene unclear. CDR1 MGHRA and CDR2 YSYEKL come from the germline V gene. CDR3 length: 15 residues. Between the trimmed V and J ends, which lost 1 base and 2 bases, there was a span of 8 bases. CDR3 coding DNA: TGCGCCAGCAGCCAAGTCGATAGCAACACCGGGGAGCTGTTTTTT. Amino acid sequence: CASSQVDSNTGELFF.

The sample holds a few counts of this clone. V and J are TRBV7-8 and TRBJ2-7, with 14 bases aligning to TRBD2. V was pared by 5 bases and J by 7 bases, with 10 bases of the junction left unmatched. CDR3 size: 16 residues. Germline-derived CDR1 and CDR2 are SGHVS and FQNEAQ. The DNA for the CDR3 is TGTGCCAGCAGCGAACTTCCGGGACTAGCGGGGGCAGAGCAGTACTTC. Its protein product is CASSELPGLAGAEQYF.

This chain connects TRBV5-1 to TRBJ2-2, with D possibly matching TRBD1 (5 bases). The germline CDR1 and CDR2 sequences are SGHRS and YFSETQ. The germline V and J ends were trimmed by 4 bases and 4 bases, with 11 bases remaining between them. This CDR3 region has 14 residues. The CDR3 region has the DNA TGCGCCAGCAGCAGTGACAGAGTCACCGGGGAGCTGTTTTTT. It yields the protein CASSSDRVTGELFF.

This clone appeared a few times. The genes are TRBV7-8 and TRBJ2-1; TRBD2 aligns across 12 bases. This CDR3 contains 12 residues. In germline, CDR1 is SGHVS, CDR2 FQNEAQ. V shed 3 bases and J 15 bases; nucleotides not matched to a gene: 3. CDR3 DNA: TGTGCCAGCAGCTTGACTAGCGGGAGTGGGTTCTTC. Its protein is CASSLTSGSGFF.

The chain recombines TRBV5-1 with TRBJ2-7; a weak D match, TRBD1 (6 bases). The germline V gene has CDR1 SGHRS and CDR2 YFSETQ. The CDR3 is 13 residues long. V lost 6 bases and J lost 4, with 14 bases in between. In nucleotides, the CDR3 is TGCGCCAGCACCTACAGGGAAGGGTACGAGCAGTACTTC. This codes for CASTYREGYEQYF.

V and J are TRBV7-3 and TRBJ1-1, with TRBD1 identical over 8 bases. CDR1 is SGHTA and CDR2 is FQGTGA in the germline V gene. The CDR3 covers 14 residues. Trimming at V came to 5 bases and at J to 4 bases, leaving 6 bases not matched to a gene. As DNA, the CDR3 is TGTGCCAGCAGCCAGGCAGGGGGCGGCACTGAAGCTTTCTTT. This translates into CASSQAGGGTEAFF. Full variable domain (rest looked up from reference TRBV7-3 and TRBJ1-1): GAGVSQTPSNKVTEKGKYVELRCDPISGHTALYWYRQSLGQGPEFLIYFQGTGAADDSGLPNDRFFAVRPEGSVSTLKIQRTERGDSAVYLCASSQAGGGTEAFFGQGTRLTVV.

This chain links TRBV11-1 with TRBJ2-3, with a weak D call TRBD2 (6 bases). The CDR3 runs 14 residues. In germline, CDR1 is SGHAT, CDR2 FQDESV (reference sequence). V lost 0 bases and J lost 5, with 9 bases in between. The CDR3 DNA reads as TGTGCCAGCAGCTTAGCCCAGGGAGGAGATACGCAGTATTTT. Translating gives CASSLAQGGDTQYF.

The rearrangement links TRBV29-1 to TRBJ1-1; no definite D call. Germline CDR1 is SQVTM and CDR2 is ANQGSEA. With 4 bases removed from V and 7 bases from J, the gap between germline ends came to 10 bases. This CDR3 has 11 residues. CDR3 amino acids: CSVVPGSEAFF. Written as DNA, the CDR3 is TGCAGCGTTGTACCCGGGAGTGAAGCTTTCTTT.

The V gene is TRBV29-1, the J gene TRBJ2-1; 7 bases line up with TRBD2. In germline, CDR1 is SQVTM, CDR2 ANQGSEA. V trimming: 7 bases; J trimming: 0 bases; junction bases outside the gene matches: 6. This CDR3 has 14 residues. This chain's CDR3 is CSGQTGGSYNEQFF. In nucleotides, the CDR3 is TGCAGCGGCCAAACGGGGGGCTCCTACAATGAGCAGTTCTTC.

J is TRBJ2-7 and V is TRBV2; a weak D match, TRBD1 (6 bases). This CDR3 region has 14 residues. The V gene's germline CDR1 is SNHLY and CDR2 FYNNEI. Trimming pared 5 bases from V and 2 bases from J, leaving 13 bases between. This chain's CDR3 is CASSRNRAPYEQYF. In DNA form, the CDR3 reads TGTGCCAGCAGTCGAAACAGGGCCCCCTACGAGCAGTACTTC.

The chain couples TRBV13 to TRBJ1-1, with D perhaps TRBD1 (5 bases). The germline V gene encodes CDR1 PRHDT and CDR2 FYEKMQ (reference sequence). This CDR3 region has 14 residues. Trimming removed 5 bases at V and 2 bases at J, with 12 bases between. The DNA for the CDR3 is TGTGCCAGCAGCCTGACAGAAATTAACACTGAAGCTTTCTTT. It encodes CASSLTEINTEAFF.

The chain carries TRBV2 and TRBJ1-1; tentatively, D is TRBD1 (5 bases). With 4 bases removed from V and 6 bases from J, the gap between germline ends came to 15 bases. The germline V gene encodes CDR1 SNHLY and CDR2 FYNNEI. The CDR3 runs to 14 residues. CDR3 in DNA: TGTGCCAGCAGTGGGGGGGTTGACAAACCTGAAGCTTTCTTT. Translated: CASSGGVDKPEAFF.

The chain employs TRBV7-2 and TRBJ2-3; weak D call: TRBD2 (6 bases). The CDR3 length is 16 residues. The germline gives CDR1 SGHTA, CDR2 FQGNSA. Trimming pared 1 base from V and 3 bases from J, leaving 14 bases between. DNA for the CDR3: TGTGCCAGCAGCTTAGGGGCGGGGTGGGTTACAGATACGCAGTATTTT. It translates to CASSLGAGWVTDTQYF.

The gene calls are TRBV9 and TRBJ2-2; a possible D gene is TRBD1 (7 bases). Germline CDR1 and CDR2: SGDLS and YYNGEE. V was clipped by 3 bases and J by 5 bases, with 14 bases between them. The CDR3 length is 15 residues. The CDR3 loop is CASSDYRGGTGELFF. The CDR3 DNA sequence: TGTGCCAGCAGCGATTACAGGGGAGGAACCGGGGAGCTGTTTTTT.

The chain joins TRBV5-1 to TRBJ2-7; a possible D gene is TRBD1 (6 bases). This CDR3 spans 15 amino acids. The V end lost 3 bases, the J end lost 2 bases, and 15 bases lay between the germline ends. Germline V lookup: CDR1 SGHRS, CDR2 YFSETQ. CDR3 protein: CASSSGNRVTYEQYF. The CDR3 DNA reads TGCGCCAGCAGCTCAGGGAACAGGGTTACCTACGAGCAGTACTTC.

The chain joins TRBV6-1 to TRBJ1-1; D possibly corresponds to TRBD1 (6 bases). The CDR3 loop spans 14 amino acids. Germline CDR1 is MNHNS and CDR2 is SASEGT. Trimming removed 2 bases from V and 1 base from J, with 8 bases in between. The DNA of the CDR3 is TGTGCCAGCAGTGAACAGGGGTGGAACACTGAAGCTTTCTTT. Protein: CASSEQGWNTEAFF.